This T cell receptor beta chain was sequenced during a study of cytomegalovirus exposure and HLA in healthy donors. This clone was seen more than once but under ten times. Antigen unknown. The PCR ran on 60 Vbeta and 13 Jbeta primers. The assay was immunoSEQ multiplex PCR, and TCRdb's table has in-frame clones only and misses some. The sample lists some 130,000 clones, more than 60% occurring once. Overall study findings and caveats: Sequencing likely produced, as an artifact, a cluster of highly shared sequence variants.

Looked up from germline, CDR1 is MNHNY and CDR2 is SVGAGI (reference sequence). The CDR3 is 14 amino acids. Trimming removed 6 bases from V and 8 bases from J, with 16 bases in between. The rearrangement links TRBV6-6 to TRBJ2-2; perhaps TRBD2 as D (6 bases). The material sequenced was PBMCs. The clonotype comes from a middle-aged man in good health and CMV-seropositive. The CDR3 nucleotides read TGTGCCAGCAGGGGACTTCTTGGTTCTGGGGAGCTGTTTTTT. It translates to CASRGLLGSGELFF.